This is a list of T cell receptor beta chains from one sample in a study of blood T cell repertoires in COVID-19. The assay was immunoSEQ multiplex PCR, and TCRdb's table has in-frame clones only and misses some. The table shows 150,000 to 200,000 clones, with 89% occurring only once. Material: peripheral blood. These receptors were obtained from a man aged 18-30 years who had recovered from COVID-19. Each CDR3 is given with its conserved first and last residue. D genes are given only for firm matches. Where a row states a size, it is once, few, many or the class of an expanded clone; other rows omit it.

J,D,V,size,DNA,CDR3
TRBJ1-6,TRBD1,TRBV18,NA,TGTGCCAGCTCACCACAGGACAGGGGGAGGTCACCCCTCCACTTT,CASSPQDRGRSPLHF
TRBJ2-1,TRBD2,TRBV18,NA,TGTGCCAGCTCAAGACTAGCGGACAGCTCCTACAATGAGCAGTTCTTC,CASSRLADSSYNEQFF
TRBJ2-5,NA,TRBV12-5,NA,TGTGCTAGTGGTTCCGGTGCTTCCTCGTACTTC,CASGSGASSYF
TRBJ1-2,TRBD1,TRBV6-5,NA,TGTGCCAGCAGTTACAACAGGGGGTATGGTGGCTACACCTTC,CASSYNRGYGGYTF
TRBJ2-5,NA,TRBV9,NA,TGTGCCAGCGCCCGGGACATACCTCAAGAGACCCAGTACTTC,CASARDIPQETQYF
TRBJ1-1,NA,TRBV11-2,NA,TGTGCCAGCAGCCTAGGACAGAACACTGAAGCTTTCTTT,CASSLGQNTEAFF
TRBJ1-1,TRBD1,TRBV30,NA,TGTGCCTGGGTCCAAAGGACAGGAACGAACACTGAAGCTTTCTTT,CAWVQRTGTNTEAFF
TRBJ2-1,TRBD2,TRBV29-1,NA,TGCAGCGTTCCTAGGCTAGCGGGCTCCTACAATGAGCAGTTCTTC,CSVPRLAGSYNEQFF
TRBJ1-2,TRBD1,TRBV15,NA,TGTGCCACCAGCAGAGGGGACAGGGCAAGCTACACCTTC,CATSRGDRASYTF
TRBJ1-2,NA,TRBV2,NA,TGTGCCAGCAGTATCGCAGACAGCGCGTCTAACTATGGCTACACCTTC,CASSIADSASNYGYTF
TRBJ2-1,TRBD2,TRBV10-3,once,TGTGCCACCCGGGGGCTAGCGGGCCACAATGAGCAGTTCTTC,CATRGLAGHNEQFF
TRBJ2-1,TRBD2,TRBV4-1,NA,TGCGCCAGCAGCCAAGCTGGGGCTAGCGGGATTAATGAGCAGTTCTTC,CASSQAGASGINEQFF
TRBJ2-1,NA,TRBV18,few,TGTGCCAGCTCACCCCGGGATTACAATGAGCAGTTCTTC,CASSPRDYNEQFF
TRBJ2-1,NA,TRBV19,NA,TGTGCCAGTAGTATAGTTGCGGGAAATGAGCAGTTCTTC,CASSIVAGNEQFF
TRBJ2-1,TRBD2,TRBV11-2,once,TGTGCCAGCAGCCTCCAGCGGGACGATTACAATGAGCAGTTCTTC,CASSLQRDDYNEQFF
TRBJ2-7,NA,TRBV6-2/TRBV6-3,NA,TGTGCCAGCAGTTGGACCGGGGTTGGCTACGAGCAGTACTTC,CASSWTGVGYEQYF
TRBJ2-3,TRBD2,TRBV9,once,TGTGCCAGCAGCGTAGGACTAGCTCCCCCCCCAGATACGCAGTATTTT,CASSVGLAPPPDTQYF
TRBJ2-1,NA,TRBV5-1,NA,TGCGCCAGCAGCTTAGGAGGCCCCCCCAATGAGCAGTTCTTC,CASSLGGPPNEQFF
TRBJ1-3,NA,TRBV6-5,once,TGTGCCAGCAGTCCGCGGGAACAGCGGGGAAACACCATATATTTT,CASSPREQRGNTIYF
TRBJ2-5,TRBD2,TRBV3-1/TRBV3-2,NA,TGTGCCAGCAGGGGACTAGCGGGAAATGTCCAAGAGACCCAGTACTTC,CASRGLAGNVQETQYF
TRBJ1-5,TRBD1,TRBV7-8,NA,TGTGCCAGCAGCGGTCAGGGGGCAGGCAATCAGCCCCAGCATTTT,CASSGQGAGNQPQHF
TRBJ1-1,TRBD1,TRBV7-9,NA,TGTGCCAGCAGCCGAATTGGGACAGGGAAGATGAACACTGAAGCTTTCTTT,CASSRIGTGKMNTEAFF
TRBJ2-5,NA,TRBV29-1,NA,TGCAGCGTTGGAGCGGGTCCACAAGAGACCCAGTACTTC,CSVGAGPQETQYF
TRBJ2-2,NA,TRBV11-2,few,TGTGCCAGCAGCCCCCGGGGAGGAGGCACCGGGGAGCTGTTTTTT,CASSPRGGGTGELFF
TRBJ2-7,NA,TRBV9,NA,TGTGCCAGCAGCGTGAGACAGTCCCCCTCCTACGAGCAGTACTTC,CASSVRQSPSYEQYF
TRBJ2-7,TRBD2,TRBV6-2/TRBV6-3,NA,TGTGCCAGCAGTTACCCCACCCGCGGGAGGGCCAGGTACGAGCAGTACTTC,CASSYPTRGRARYEQYF
TRBJ2-7,TRBD1,TRBV6-2/TRBV6-3,NA,TGTGCCAGCAGCTCTATAAAAAGTAAGGGACAGGGGATCGACTACGAGCAGTACTTC,CASSSIKSKGQGIDYEQYF
TRBJ2-2,NA,TRBV30,once,TGTGCCTGGAGTGTTCATAACACCGGGGAGCTGTTTTTT,CAWSVHNTGELFF
TRBJ2-2,TRBD2,TRBV10-3,NA,TGTGCCATATCTAGCGGGAGTGGGGCCGGGGAGCTGTTTTTT,CAISSGSGAGELFF
TRBJ2-7,TRBD1,TRBV29-1,NA,TGCAGCGGACGGGACAGCAAGTACGAGCAGTACTTC,CSGRDSKYEQYF
TRBJ2-1,TRBD2,TRBV19,NA,TGTGCCAGTAGTCCAAGGACTAGCGCCCACAATGAGCAGTTCTTC,CASSPRTSAHNEQFF
TRBJ2-7,NA,TRBV15,NA,TGTGCCACCAGCAGTGCCCCCCCCGTGGCAGTTCCCTACGAGCAGTACTTC,CATSSAPPVAVPYEQYF
TRBJ1-2,TRBD1,TRBV5-1,NA,TGCGCCAGCAGCCTGGGACAGGCCAACTATGGCTACACCTTC,CASSLGQANYGYTF
TRBJ2-1,TRBD2,TRBV9,NA,TGTGCCAGCAGCGACAGCGGGAGGGATTACAATGAGCAGTTCTTC,CASSDSGRDYNEQFF
TRBJ2-7,TRBD2,TRBV9,NA,TGTGCCAGCAGCCCCGGACTAGCGGCCAATTCCGAGCAGTACTTC,CASSPGLAANSEQYF
TRBJ2-6,TRBD1,TRBV9,NA,TGTGCCAGCAGCGCGATTTCCGGGACAGCCTCTGGGGCCAACGTCCTGACTTTC,CASSAISGTASGANVLTF
TRBJ2-7,TRBD2,TRBV27,NA,TGTGCCAGCAGACGGGACATGACTAGCGAGTACGAGCAGTACTTC,CASRRDMTSEYEQYF
TRBJ2-1,TRBD2,TRBV9,NA,TGTGCCAGCAGCGTAGGAGCGGGAGGGTCAAATGAGCAGTTCTTC,CASSVGAGGSNEQFF
TRBJ2-3,NA,TRBV19,NA,TGTGCCAGTAGTACAAACGGGGGACAGTTAAGCACAGATACGCAGTATTTT,CASSTNGGQLSTDTQYF
TRBJ2-1,TRBD1,TRBV7-6,NA,TGTGCCAGCGGACAGGGATTCGGTGAGCAGTTCTTC,CASGQGFGEQFF
TRBJ2-1,TRBD2,TRBV7-9,NA,TGTGCCAGCAGCTTAGCGGCGGGAGGATACAATGAGCAGTTCTTC,CASSLAAGGYNEQFF
TRBJ1-3,NA,TRBV30,NA,TGTGCCTGGACCGGGGATCCTTACTCTGGAAACACCATATATTTT,CAWTGDPYSGNTIYF
TRBJ2-7,TRBD2,TRBV5-1,NA,TGCGCCAGCAGCTTGGCTAGCGGGAGCAACGAGCAGTACTTC,CASSLASGSNEQYF
TRBJ1-6,NA,TRBV7-2,NA,TGTGCCAGCCCCGCGCCGGAGACTAATTCACCCCTCCACTTT,CASPAPETNSPLHF
TRBJ2-7,NA,TRBV2,NA,TGTGCCAGCAGTGAGCGCGGGACGGGGGAGCAGTACTTC,CASSERGTGEQYF
TRBJ2-2,TRBD2,TRBV7-7,NA,TGTGCTAGCAGCTCTCTAGCGGGAGTCGTCACCGGGGAGCTGTTTTTT,CASSSLAGVVTGELFF
TRBJ2-5,TRBD2,TRBV7-9,NA,TGTGCCAGCAGCCCAAACATAGCGGGAGATCGGGAGACCCAGTACTTC,CASSPNIAGDRETQYF
TRBJ1-2,NA,TRBV7-9,NA,TGTGCCAGCAGATTAGGGGCAGTCGATGGCTACACCTTC,CASRLGAVDGYTF
TRBJ2-3,NA,TRBV7-9,NA,TGTGCCAGCAGCTTAGTTGGGATGGCGGACTTAAACACAGATACGCAGTATTTT,CASSLVGMADLNTDTQYF
TRBJ1-1,NA,TRBV24-1,once,TGTGCCACCAGTGGCCCACAGGGCCGTGAAGCTTTCTTT,CATSGPQGREAFF
TRBJ2-3,NA,TRBV15,NA,TGTGCCACCAGTCCGAATCCCCAGCGGGTCACCGATACGCAGTATTTT,CATSPNPQRVTDTQYF
TRBJ2-5,NA,TRBV28,NA,TGTGCCAGCAGTCTGGGATATGCTAGCAATACCCAAGAGACCCAGTACTTC,CASSLGYASNTQETQYF
TRBJ1-2,TRBD1,TRBV7-2,NA,TGTGCCAGCAGCTTTATGACAGGGGGCGACGGCTACACCTTC,CASSFMTGGDGYTF